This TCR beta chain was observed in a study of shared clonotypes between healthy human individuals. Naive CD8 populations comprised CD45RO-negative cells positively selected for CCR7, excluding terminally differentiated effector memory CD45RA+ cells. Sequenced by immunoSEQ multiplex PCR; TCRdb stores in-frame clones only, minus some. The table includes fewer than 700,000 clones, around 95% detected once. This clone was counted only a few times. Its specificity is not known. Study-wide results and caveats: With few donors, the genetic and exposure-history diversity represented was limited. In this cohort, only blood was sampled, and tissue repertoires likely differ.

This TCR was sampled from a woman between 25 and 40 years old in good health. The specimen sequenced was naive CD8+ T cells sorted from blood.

This CDR3 is CASRSLVGDTEAFF. DNA for the CDR3: TGTGCCAGCCGCAGCTTAGTTGGGGACACTGAAGCTTTCTTT. The chain combines TRBV7-9 with TRBJ1-1; D is unclear. The CDR3 has 14 residues. The germline V gene has CDR1 SEHNR and CDR2 FQNEAQ (reference sequence). Deletions cut 8 bases from V and 3 bases from J, with 16 bases between.